This T cell receptor (beta chain) was sequenced during a study of blood T cell repertoires in COVID-19. Turning to the study itself: Sites in the United States, Italy and Spain provided acute and convalescent COVID-19 samples.

Enrollment of patients from Seattle took place during active infection, with longitudinal follow-up. Between the trimmed V and J ends, which lost 2 bases and 5 bases, there was a span of 10 bases. CDR1 and CDR2 from the germline V gene are MGHRA and YSYEKL. The CDR3 contains 14 residues. This clone was found a few times. The authors' processing: It was from reference gene primer amplification that nucleated cell counts were estimated. Sequencing was performed with immunoSEQ multiplex PCR; in TCRdb, only in-frame clones are kept and a portion is missing. The V and J calls and clone size are taken from that table; D and trimming were inferred from the DNA. This sample has about 300,000 clones, with roughly 90% found just once.

The sequence derives from a young woman with COVID-19, enrolled during active disease. The material sequenced was peripheral blood. The chain combines TRBV4-1 with TRBJ1-3; the D gene is possibly TRBD1 (6 bases). This CDR3 reads CASSQTGRRNTIYF. The DNA of the CDR3 is TGCGCCAGCAGCCAAACAGGGCGCAGAAACACCATATATTTT.